Sequencing of this TCR beta chain was carried out in a study of long-term antiretroviral therapy in people with HIV. Study-level background: The 2015 recommendation for immediate ART came about a decade after the earliest samples. Whole-study results and caveats: HIV repertoire CDR3 lengths ranged less widely than those of controls. Clones that expanded before ART (that is, prior to treatment) dominated the repertoire at all time points.

The ends lost 2 bases at V and 5 bases at J; junction bases unmatched: 8. The CDR3 totals 15 residues. Germline-derived CDR1 and CDR2 are SNHLY and FYNNEI. Turning to this clone: The antigen is not known. Distinct nucleotide sequences in the sample also encode this CDR3.

Investigators performed immunoSEQ version v3.0 at survey level. Sequencing of each sample targeted about 35,000-50,000 T-cell genomes. Some clones are missing from TCRdb's copy, which holds only in-frame ones; the method was immunoSEQ multiplex PCR. The table includes about 30,000 clones, 80% detected once. The clonotype was recovered from a man aged 40-50 years with HIV. Source: unsorted PBMCs, taken 0.3 years after starting antiretroviral therapy. The V call is TRBV2, the J call TRBJ2-7, with 8 bases aligning to TRBD1. CDR3 sequence reads: CASSEQGQGADEQYF. The CDR3, as DNA: TGTGCCAGCAGTGAACAGGGTCAGGGGGCAGACGAGCAGTACTTC.